Listed below are T cell receptor beta chains from one sample, sequenced in a study of T cells in Graves' hyperthyroidism and ophthalmopathy. MiXCR, run by TCRdb on the multiplex PCR reads, gives a single entry per CDR3 protein. The sample consists of around 500,000 distinct CDR3 sequences, roughly an eighth of them appearing once. The sample taken for sequencing was blood. These receptors all stem from a young woman with Graves' hyperthyroidism. CDR3s include the opening cysteine and the closing phenylalanine or tryptophan. D genes are given only for firm matches. Clone sizes are given selectively: once, few, many, or a class where the clone is expanded.

j_gene: TRBJ2-7
abundance: many
d_gene: -
v_gene: TRBV7-8
CDR3aa: CASSLRTDGGGEQYF
CDR3nt: TGTGCCAGCAGCTTAAGAACAGATGGGGGCGGCGAGCAGTACTTC

j_gene: TRBJ1-2
abundance: -
d_gene: -
v_gene: TRBV4-1
CDR3aa: CASSQAQKYGYTF
CDR3nt: TGCGCCAGCAGCCAAGCACAGAAATATGGCTACACCTTC

j_gene: TRBJ1-1
abundance: -
d_gene: -
v_gene: TRBV12-3/TRBV12-4
CDR3aa: CASSLGHKGNTEAFF
CDR3nt: TGTGCCAGCAGTTTAGGCCACAAAGGGAACACTGAAGCTTTCTTT

j_gene: TRBJ1-5
abundance: many
d_gene: -
v_gene: TRBV7-2
CDR3aa: CASSLSGVQPQHF
CDR3nt: TGTGCCAGCAGCCTGTCAGGGGTTCAGCCCCAGCATTTT

j_gene: TRBJ2-2
abundance: many
d_gene: -
v_gene: TRBV20-1
CDR3aa: CSAQDYLGTGELFF
CDR3nt: TGCAGTGCTCAGGACTACCTCGGGACCGGGGAGCTGTTTTTT

j_gene: TRBJ2-1
abundance: -
d_gene: TRBD2
v_gene: TRBV5-1
CDR3aa: CASSLRQRGLAGVEQFF
CDR3nt: TGCGCCAGCAGCTTGCGCCAACGCGGACTAGCGGGAGTTGAGCAGTTCTTC

j_gene: TRBJ1-1
abundance: many
d_gene: -
v_gene: TRBV6-1
CDR3aa: CASSAEQGYTEAFF
CDR3nt: TGTGCCAGCAGCGCAGAACAGGGCTACACTGAAGCTTTCTTT

j_gene: TRBJ1-2
abundance: many
d_gene: -
v_gene: TRBV6-2/TRBV6-3
CDR3aa: CASSPLIKQGFYGYTF
CDR3nt: TGTGCCAGCAGTCCCCTTATTAAACAGGGATTCTATGGCTACACCTTC

j_gene: TRBJ2-4
abundance: many
d_gene: TRBD2
v_gene: TRBV7-6
CDR3aa: CASSGLAGVGGDIQYF
CDR3nt: TGTGCCAGCAGCGGACTAGCGGGAGTCGGGGGAGACATTCAGTACTTC

j_gene: TRBJ1-2
abundance: -
d_gene: TRBD1
v_gene: TRBV5-1
CDR3aa: CASSSPDRVGYTF
CDR3nt: TGCGCCAGCAGCTCACCGGACAGGGTCGGCTACACCTTC

j_gene: TRBJ2-3
abundance: -
d_gene: -
v_gene: TRBV30
CDR3aa: CAWSGSGRSTDTQYF
CDR3nt: TGTGCCTGGAGTGGGTCGGGACGTAGCACAGATACGCAGTATTTT

j_gene: TRBJ2-1
abundance: many
d_gene: -
v_gene: TRBV6-5
CDR3aa: CASSYSELSNNEQFF
CDR3nt: TGTGCCAGCAGTTACTCGGAGCTCTCCAACAATGAGCAGTTCTTC

j_gene: TRBJ2-2
abundance: -
d_gene: -
v_gene: TRBV9
CDR3aa: CASSVAGQVSTELFF
CDR3nt: TGTGCCAGCAGCGTAGCTGGCCAAGTCTCTACGGAGCTGTTTTTT

j_gene: TRBJ2-5
abundance: -
d_gene: TRBD1
v_gene: TRBV20-1
CDR3aa: CSAQGANQETQYF
CDR3nt: TGCAGTGCTCAGGGGGCCAACCAAGAGACCCAGTACTTC

j_gene: TRBJ1-3
abundance: -
d_gene: -
v_gene: TRBV12-3/TRBV12-4
CDR3aa: CASSITGTGSTIYF
CDR3nt: TGTGCCAGCAGTATAACAGGGACTGGAAGCACCATATATTTT

j_gene: TRBJ1-5
abundance: many
d_gene: -
v_gene: TRBV19
CDR3aa: CASSMRARGGNQPQHF
CDR3nt: TGTGCCAGTAGTATGAGGGCGAGGGGAGGAAATCAGCCCCAGCATTTT

j_gene: TRBJ1-3
abundance: many
d_gene: TRBD1
v_gene: TRBV12-3/TRBV12-4
CDR3aa: CASSPSSDRRLGNTIYF
CDR3nt: TGTGCCAGCAGTCCCAGTTCGGACAGGCGTTTAGGAAACACCATATATTTT

j_gene: TRBJ1-1
abundance: many
d_gene: -
v_gene: TRBV5-1
CDR3aa: CASSLAETGSEAFF
CDR3nt: TGCGCCAGCAGCTTGGCCGAGACAGGCTCTGAAGCTTTCTTT

j_gene: TRBJ2-3
abundance: few
d_gene: TRBD1
v_gene: TRBV25-1
CDR3aa: CASSEWGTGGTDTQYF
CDR3nt: TGTGCCAGCAGTGAATGGGGGACAGGGGGCACAGATACGCAGTATTTT

j_gene: TRBJ2-5
abundance: -
d_gene: -
v_gene: TRBV7-3
CDR3aa: CASSLMSRDGQETQYF
CDR3nt: TGTGCCAGCAGCTTAATGTCAAGGGACGGCCAAGAGACCCAGTACTTC

j_gene: TRBJ1-5
abundance: -
d_gene: TRBD1
v_gene: TRBV20-1
CDR3aa: CSASTGGWDQPQHF
CDR3nt: TGCAGTGCTAGCACAGGGGGCTGGGATCAGCCCCAGCATTTT

j_gene: TRBJ1-1
abundance: -
d_gene: -
v_gene: TRBV27
CDR3aa: CASSLSGSDTEAFF
CDR3nt: TGTGCCAGCAGTTTATCTGGGAGTGATACTGAAGCTTTCTTT

j_gene: TRBJ1-5
abundance: many
d_gene: -
v_gene: TRBV27
CDR3aa: CASSFAVSNQPQHF
CDR3nt: TGTGCCAGCAGTTTTGCGGTTAGCAATCAGCCCCAGCATTTT

j_gene: TRBJ2-1
abundance: -
d_gene: -
v_gene: TRBV18
CDR3aa: CASSPLPEIYEQFF
CDR3nt: TGTGCCAGCTCACCACTTCCGGAGATCTATGAGCAGTTCTTC

j_gene: TRBJ1-5
abundance: many
d_gene: -
v_gene: TRBV7-9
CDR3aa: CASSSDGFNQPQHF
CDR3nt: TGTGCCAGCAGCTCGGACGGCTTCAATCAGCCCCAGCATTTT

j_gene: TRBJ1-5
abundance: many
d_gene: -
v_gene: TRBV19
CDR3aa: CASSIWQGHNQPQHF
CDR3nt: TGTGCCAGTAGTATCTGGCAGGGACACAATCAGCCCCAGCATTTT

j_gene: TRBJ2-5
abundance: many
d_gene: -
v_gene: TRBV10-3
CDR3aa: CAISDLRGEETQYF
CDR3nt: TGTGCCATCAGTGACCTCAGGGGCGAGGAGACCCAGTACTTC

j_gene: TRBJ2-1
abundance: few
d_gene: TRBD2
v_gene: TRBV3-1
CDR3aa: CASSQERAGGDYNEQFF
CDR3nt: TGTGCCAGCAGCCAAGAGCGCGCGGGAGGGGATTACAATGAGCAGTTCTTC

j_gene: TRBJ2-7
abundance: few
d_gene: -
v_gene: TRBV9
CDR3aa: CASGVSLGEQYF
CDR3nt: TGTGCCAGCGGGGTTAGCCTCGGGGAGCAGTACTTC